The clone carrying this TCR beta chain was seen at least ten times. The antigen is unknown. A single record per CDR3 protein comes from TCRdb applying MiXCR to the reads. The data show approximately 490,000 distinct CDR3 sequences, with about 11% seen just once and roughly 10% held by the top ten. The source of the sample is a study of T cell repertoires in cytomegalovirus infection. Turning to the study itself: Indications came from public TCR beta signatures; they pointed to CMV infection and to a matching HLA type.

Study observations and caveats: Accumulated public TCR beta family frequency recognized individuals carrying CMV together with the relevant HLA.

The V gene lost 5 bases and the J gene lost 7 bases, with 24 bases spanning the gap. CDR1 and CDR2 (germline): SGHTA, FQGNSA. The CDR3 runs 17 residues. Sequenced input: PBMCs. The rearrangement joins TRBV7-2 to TRBJ1-5; D might be TRBD1 (5 bases). The TCR was taken from a human donor in good health (CMV status not recorded). Some clones in this sample may be carry-over from other donors' samples. DNA for the CDR3: TGTGCCAGCAGCCTAGATCACCCAGGGTTCTTTTCACAGCCCCAGCATTTT. Translating it yields CASSLDHPGFFSQPQHF.